The next 20 T cell receptor beta chains were all read from a single sample in a study of T cells in Graves' hyperthyroidism and ophthalmopathy. Template material for amplifying TCR beta CDR3 regions consisted of RNA transcripts. The study used the HTBI primer set for a first-round RT-PCR of the TCR CDR3. TCRdb passed the multiplex PCR reads through MiXCR, listing each CDR3 protein once. Altogether a few hundred thousand distinct CDR3 sequences are present, more than 45% being singletons, with the ten largest covering roughly 8.2%. The sequenced material came from peripheral blood or thyroid tissue (not recorded which). These TCRs come from a woman aged 18 to 35 with Graves' hyperthyroidism.

This clonotype came up many times. The rearrangement joins TRBV2 to TRBJ1-4, with 10 positions matching TRBD1. The V segment lost 3 bases and the J segment 6 bases; nucleotides outside the gene matches: 1. Germline CDR1 and CDR2: SNHLY and FYNNEI. The CDR3 is made up of 14 amino acids. Here the CDR3 DNA reads TGTGCCAGCAGTGAGGGGACAGGGGATGAAAAACTGTTTTTT. Translated, it gives CASSEGTGDEKLFF.

This clonotype appeared a few times. A clone one base away is much larger, so this may be a read error. J is TRBJ1-4 and V is TRBV29-1, with D unresolved. Germline-derived CDR1 and CDR2 are SQVTM and ANQGSEA. Trimming stripped 6 bases from V and 7 bases from J, with 6 bases between. The CDR3 is 10 amino acids. The DNA for the CDR3 is TGCAGCGTCCAGTTTGAAAAACTGTTTTTT. Its translation: CSVQFEKLFF.

This clonotype was observed at least ten times. The rearrangement joins TRBV5-1 to TRBJ2-6; D not certain. V shed 0 bases and J shed 4 bases, with 2 bases lying between them. This CDR3 has 13 residues. CDR1 is SGHRS and CDR2 is YFSETQ in the germline V gene. The CDR3 loop is CASSLEGANVLTF. CDR3 coding DNA: TGCGCCAGCAGCTTGGAAGGGGCCAACGTCCTGACTTTC.

This clonotype was counted only a few times. This chain links TRBV2 with TRBJ1-2; TRBD1 matches at 9 bases. This CDR3 has 13 residues. J was trimmed by 8 bases and V by 5 bases; bases with no gene match: 6. The germline CDR1 and CDR2 sequences are SNHLY and FYNNEI. The DNA for the CDR3 is TGTGCCAGCAGTCTCCGGGACAGGGCCGGCTACACCTTC. Its protein product is CASSLRDRAGYTF.

J is TRBJ2-6 and V is TRBV29-1; TRBD1 aligns across 10 bases. CDR1 is SQVTM, CDR2 ANQGSEA, per germline. Losses at the gene ends were 7 bases for V and 1 base for J; bases not matched to a gene: 10. This CDR3 is 17 amino acids long. CDR3 nucleotides: TGCAGCGCCCAACTAGGGACAGGGGTATCTGGGGCCAACGTCCTGACTTTC. Its translation is CSAQLGTGVSGANVLTF.

This clonotype has at least ten counts. J is TRBJ2-5 and V is TRBV2; weak D call: TRBD1 (5 bases). CDR3 size: 13 residues. V lost 6 bases and J lost 5, with 13 bases in between. Per germline, CDR1 SNHLY and CDR2 FYNNEI. This CDR3 is CASRGRGWETQYF. For the CDR3, the DNA is TGTGCCAGCAGGGGAAGGGGATGGGAGACCCAGTACTTC.

V is TRBV7-9 and J is TRBJ1-2; 8 bases agree with TRBD1. The germline CDR1 and CDR2 sequences are SEHNR and FQNEAQ (reference sequence). Unmatched junction bases numbered 9, after V lost 5 bases and J lost 7 bases. This CDR3 comprises 14 residues. This chain's CDR3 is CASSNMDRDGGYTF. CDR3 DNA: TGTGCCAGCAGCAATATGGACAGGGATGGTGGCTACACCTTC.

In its sample, this clonotype was seen many times. The V gene is TRBV10-3, the J gene TRBJ2-2, with a weak D call TRBD1 (6 bases). Per germline, CDR1 ENHRY and CDR2 SYGVKD. The ends were cut back, 11 bases at V and 1 base at J, with 14 bases in the middle. This CDR3 contains 14 residues. The CDR3 loop reads CAVSTGMNTGELFF. The CDR3 region has the DNA TGTGCCGTGTCCACAGGGATGAACACCGGGGAGCTGTTTTTT.

This clonotype showed up many times. The gene calls are TRBV2 and TRBJ1-2, with no clear D. Trimming took 7 bases from V and 8 from J, leaving 8 bases between them. Germline assignment: CDR1 SNHLY and CDR2 FYNNEI. This CDR3 has 10 residues. DNA of the CDR3: TGTGCCAGCAATTGGATCGGCTACACCTTC. This sequence encodes CASNWIGYTF. The full variable domain, rest sourced from reference TRBV2 and TRBJ1-2, is EPEVTQTPSHQVTQMGQEVILRCVPISNHLYFYWYRQILGQKVEFLVSFYNNEISEKSEIFDDQFSVERPDGSNFTLKIRSTKLEDSAMYFCASNWIGYTFGSGTRLTVV.

There are many counts of this clonotype. The chain carries TRBV7-9 and TRBJ1-4; a possible D gene is TRBD1 (5 bases). This CDR3 has 16 amino acids. The V end was cut by 4 bases, the J end by 6 bases, with 18 bases between. Germline lookup yields CDR1 SEHNR and CDR2 FQNEAQ (reference sequence). DNA of the CDR3: TGTGCCAGCAGCTCGATGGCGGGCAGGGAGCATGAAAAACTGTTTTTT. Protein product: CASSSMAGREHEKLFF.

About this clonotype: One end of the junction varies from germline; a read error may be responsible. The V and J genes are TRBV5-5 and TRBJ1-4; D gene uncertain. Germline loops: CDR1 SGHKS, CDR2 YYEKEE (reference sequence). The CDR3 extends over 13 amino acids. The CDR3 DNA sequence: TGCGCCAGCAGCCAAGATGTAGCGGGGAAACTGTTTTTT. It translates to CASSQDVAGKLFF.

The rearrangement uses TRBV10-3 and TRBJ2-5, with D tentatively TRBD1 (6 bases). Germline lookup yields CDR1 ENHRY and CDR2 SYGVKD. The CDR3 is 14 amino acids. V was shortened by 3 bases and J by 3 bases, with 11 bases between the two germline ends. The CDR3 spells CAISEVRTEETQYF. The CDR3, as DNA: TGTGCCATCAGTGAAGTACGGACAGAAGAGACCCAGTACTTC.

This sequence joins TRBV2 and TRBJ2-1; 11 bases map to TRBD2. V was clipped by 4 bases and J by 4 bases; unmatched bases: 3. This CDR3 has 15 amino acids. The germline gives CDR1 SNHLY, CDR2 FYNNEI. CDR3 in amino acids: CASSGGTSGYNEQFF. As DNA, the CDR3 is TGTGCCAGCAGTGGGGGGACTAGCGGATACAATGAGCAGTTCTTC.

The chain uses TRBV20-1 and TRBJ1-2; a weak D match, TRBD1 (5 bases). Germline V CDR1 and CDR2: DFQATT, SNEGSKA (reference sequence). V lost 3 bases to trimming and J lost 2 bases, with 16 bases between them. The CDR3 extends over 15 amino acids. The CDR3 region is CSASTQWGGNYGYTF. CDR3 DNA sequence: TGCAGTGCTAGTACCCAATGGGGCGGAAACTATGGCTACACCTTC.

About this clonotype: An end of the junction does not agree with germline; a read error may underlie this. The chain is built from TRBV7-6 and TRBJ2-5; no definite D call. The CDR3 spans 12 residues. Germline loops: CDR1 SGHVS, CDR2 FNYEAQ. CDR3 bases: TGCGCCAGCAGGCAGGAACAAGAGACCCAGTACTTC. This encodes CASRQEQETQYF.

The V and J genes are TRBV7-9 and TRBJ1-4, with 8 bases aligning to TRBD1. Per the germline V gene, CDR1 is SEHNR and CDR2 is FQNEAQ (reference sequence). After removal of 6 bases from V and 0 bases from J, the junction contained 6 bases not matched to a gene. This CDR3 contains 16 residues. The CDR3 here is CASRQDRVATNEKLFF. The CDR3 DNA follows: TGTGCCAGCAGACAGGACAGGGTTGCAACTAATGAAAAACTGTTTTTT.

The chain employs TRBV2 and TRBJ1-4, with 7 nucleotides matching TRBD1. Per germline, CDR1 SNHLY and CDR2 FYNNEI. V trimming: 1 base; J trimming: 0 bases; junction bases outside the gene matches: 11. This CDR3 comprises 19 residues. The CDR3 bases are TGTGCCAGCAGTGAAGTGGGGCGACAGGGCTTTTCAACTAATGAAAAACTGTTTTTT. It is translated as CASSEVGRQGFSTNEKLFF.

J is TRBJ1-5 and V is TRBV11-2; D may be TRBD1 (5 bases). Germline lookup yields CDR1 SGHAT and CDR2 FQNNGV. Trimming took 5 bases from V and 1 from J, leaving 18 bases between them. This CDR3 has 17 residues. In DNA form, the CDR3 reads TGTGCCAGCAGCATTTGGCCCGGGACGGCAAGCAATCAGCCCCAGCATTTT. Residues: CASSIWPGTASNQPQHF.

This clonotype was seen more than once but under ten times. A read error may account for a junction end that differs from germline. The CDR3 DNA follows: TGTGCCAGCAGTGATGGTACAGCCCCTGTCTTC. Its translation: CASSDGTAPVF. The V and J genes are TRBV12-3 or TRBV12-4 and TRBJ2-5, with unresolved D. The CDR3 consists of 11 residues.

On this clonotype itself: This may be a read error, as it is one base from a much larger clone. V gene TRBV29-1 combines with J gene TRBJ1-5; 7 nucleotides align to TRBD1. The junction had 8 bases not matched to a gene; V was cut back by 6 bases and J by 6 bases. This CDR3 has 13 residues. The germline V gene has CDR1 SQVTM and CDR2 ANQGSEA. CDR3 DNA sequence: TGCAGCGTCAGGACAGGATTCGGTCAGCCCCAGCATTTT. This sequence encodes CSVRTGFGQPQHF.